A selection of T cell receptor beta chains follows, all from one sample in a study of cytomegalovirus exposure and HLA in healthy donors. Generated by immunoSEQ multiplex PCR, the TCRdb table keeps only in-frame clones and is missing some. The table lists around 300,000 clones, around 66% of them singletons. Sequenced: PBMCs. All receptors derive from a female donor in good health and CMV-seronegative. The CDR3 runs from the conserved cysteine through the conserved F or W. Fields, in order: D gene, V gene, clone size, CDR3 length, J gene, CDR3 protein, CDR3 DNA. A D gene is named only where the DNA matches it firmly. The size entry is marked missing in some rows and otherwise reads once, few, many or a size class.

TRBD1,TRBV27,few,15,TRBJ1-5,CASSFRGDAHQPQHF,TGTGCCAGCAGTTTCAGGGGGGACGCCCATCAGCCCCAGCATTTT
TRBD1,TRBV7-9,few,16,TRBJ2-7,CASSPSIGDRDYEQYF,TGTGCCAGCAGCCCCTCCATAGGGGACAGGGACTACGAGCAGTACTTC
.,TRBV19,.,19,TRBJ2-2,CASSIDSRATGRPPGELFF,TGTGCCAGTAGTATAGATTCGAGAGCGACAGGCCGCCCGCCCGGGGAGCTGTTTTTT
TRBD1,TRBV28,.,15,TRBJ1-1,CASSTGQGAKAEAFF,TGTGCCAGCAGTACCGGACAGGGGGCTAAGGCTGAAGCTTTCTTT
.,TRBV7-9,.,14,TRBJ1-2,CASSFVGRHYGYTF,TGTGCCAGCAGCTTTGTCGGCAGGCACTATGGCTACACCTTC
TRBD2,TRBV14,few,15,TRBJ2-1,CASSRIAGGFNEQFF,TGTGCCAGCAGCCGGATAGCGGGAGGCTTCAATGAGCAGTTCTTC
TRBD2,TRBV7-6,.,16,TRBJ2-3,CASSLKPSGSADTQYF,TGTGCCAGCAGCTTAAAGCCTAGCGGGAGTGCAGATACGCAGTATTTT
TRBD2,TRBV7-9,.,18,TRBJ2-1,CASSLGGLAGDWGDEQFF,TGTGCCAGCAGCTTAGGAGGACTAGCGGGAGACTGGGGCGATGAGCAGTTCTTC
.,TRBV10-1,.,14,TRBJ1-1,CASSAFRGNTEAFF,TGCGCCAGCAGTGCGTTTCGAGGGAACACTGAAGCTTTCTTT
.,TRBV28,.,11,TRBJ1-2,CASSHRFGYTF,TGTGCCAGCAGTCACAGGTTTGGCTACACCTTC
TRBD2,TRBV25-1,.,16,TRBJ2-7,CASSDLYTSGRHEQYF,TGTGCCAGCAGCGATCTTTACACTAGCGGGAGACACGAGCAGTACTTC
.,TRBV11-3,.,13,TRBJ1-4,CASSQYTSEKLFF,TGTGCCAGCAGTCAGTATACCAGTGAAAAACTGTTTTTT
.,TRBV19,.,16,TRBJ1-2,CASSIGQHRGVYGYTF,TGTGCCAGTAGTATCGGACAGCATCGGGGCGTCTATGGCTACACCTTC
.,TRBV7-8,.,16,TRBJ1-2,CASSLAPGLGGYGYTF,TGTGCCAGCAGCTTAGCCCCGGGGCTCGGGGGGTATGGCTACACCTTC
.,TRBV27,.,14,TRBJ1-4,CASSLGPTNEKLFF,TGTGCCAGCAGTCTTGGCCCAACTAATGAAAAACTGTTTTTT
.,TRBV7-9,.,16,TRBJ2-3,CASSLRTLDLTDTQYF,TGTGCCAGCAGCTTGAGGACACTGGACCTCACAGATACGCAGTATTTT
TRBD1,TRBV7-8,.,14,TRBJ2-7,CASSYRQGPYEQYF,TGTGCCAGCAGCTACAGACAGGGTCCCTACGAGCAGTACTTC
.,TRBV4-1,.,17,TRBJ1-5,CASSPGPRTDSNQPQHF,TGCGCCAGCAGCCCAGGCCCCCGGACAGACAGCAATCAGCCCCAGCATTTT
.,TRBV29-1,.,12,TRBJ1-2,CSVGQTGYGYTF,TGCAGCGTTGGCCAGACTGGCTATGGCTACACCTTC
TRBD2,TRBV5-4,.,19,TRBJ2-6,CASSSGTSGRASGANVLTF,TGTGCCAGCAGCTCTGGGACTAGCGGGAGGGCGTCTGGGGCCAACGTCCTGACTTTC
TRBD2,TRBV18,few,15,TRBJ2-1,CASSPGTRSYNEQFF,TGTGCCAGCTCACCAGGGACTAGGTCCTACAATGAGCAGTTCTTC
.,TRBV18,once,14,TRBJ2-5,CASSLPNTRETQYF,TGTGCCAGCTCCCTCCCCAACACCCGAGAGACCCAGTACTTC
TRBD2,TRBV7-9,.,15,TRBJ2-7,CASSSPGLADYEQYF,TGTGCCAGCAGCTCCCCGGGACTAGCGGACTACGAGCAGTACTTC
.,TRBV30,.,16,TRBJ1-6,CAWSTSSSLLPIPLHF,TGTGCCTGGAGTACGTCCTCATCGCTGCTTCCTATCCCCCTCCACTTT
TRBD2,TRBV7-3,.,17,TRBJ2-1,CASSSLDTSGRKDEQFF,TGTGCCAGCAGCTCCTTAGATACTAGCGGGAGAAAGGATGAGCAGTTCTTC
TRBD2,TRBV5-1,.,21,TRBJ2-1,CASSLEGGRGPSTQRGNEQFF,TGCGCCAGCAGCTTGGAAGGCGGTCGTGGCCCCAGTACCCAGCGGGGCAATGAGCAGTTCTTC
TRBD1,TRBV6-6,.,15,TRBJ1-5,CASSPTSGGNQPQHF,TGTGCCAGCAGTCCTACCTCAGGGGGCAACCAGCCCCAGCATTTT
.,TRBV4-1,.,15,TRBJ1-5,CASSQEGRANQPQHF,TGCGCCAGCAGCCAAGAAGGCAGGGCCAATCAGCCCCAGCATTTT
.,TRBV4-1,.,13,TRBJ1-3,CASSQLPGNTIYF,TGCGCCAGCAGCCAACTTCCTGGAAACACCATATATTTT
TRBD2,TRBV10-1,.,14,TRBJ2-1,CASSPGTSGRSKFF,TGCGCCAGCAGCCCCGGGACTAGCGGGAGGAGTAAGTTCTTC
.,TRBV6-1,.,16,TRBJ1-5,CASSEALLGGVQPQHF,TGTGCCAGCAGTGAAGCGCTTCTCGGAGGGGTCCAGCCCCAGCATTTT
TRBD2,TRBV5-1,few,14,TRBJ2-2,CASGTSEATGELFF,TGCGCCAGTGGGACTAGCGAGGCCACCGGGGAGCTGTTTTTT
.,TRBV2,.,13,TRBJ1-1,CATVTGSISEAFF,TGTGCCACCGTTACTGGGAGTATATCTGAAGCTTTCTTT